This TCR beta chain was sequenced in a study of cytomegalovirus exposure and HLA in healthy donors. Study-wide results and caveats: Within the data, a cluster of highly shared sequence variants was likely a sequencing artifact.

Amplification used 60 Vbeta primers and 13 Jbeta primers. Method: immunoSEQ multiplex PCR; TCRdb's copy keeps in-frame clones and lacks some. The sample holds approximately 190,000 clones; approximately 78% are singletons and the top ten take approximately 0.8%. CDR3 length equals 16 residues. V lost 0 bases, J lost 2 bases, and 5 bases stayed unmatched. Germline-derived CDR1 and CDR2 are MNHNY and SVGAGI (reference sequence). Remarks on this clone: As yet, its antigen is unknown.

The chain uses TRBV6-6 and TRBJ2-3, with 7 bases aligning to TRBD2. This clonotype originated in a young woman in good health and CMV-seronegative. The sample consisted of PBMCs. The CDR3 DNA is TGTGCCAGCAGTTACTCTAAGCGGGATATCACAGATACGCAGTATTTT. Protein product: CASSYSKRDITDTQYF.